This passage covers 5 T cell receptor beta chains from one sample sequenced in a study of blood T cell repertoires in COVID-19. Some clones are missing from TCRdb's copy, which holds only in-frame ones; the method was immunoSEQ multiplex PCR. The sample includes 130,000 to 150,000 clones, 87% of them seen just once. Specimen: PBMCs or T cells enriched from blood (not recorded which). Source of these receptors: a woman aged 35 to 49 who had been exposed to COVID-19.

The CDR3 region is CASSLGKDPGGTDTQYF. Here the CDR3 DNA reads TGTGCCAGCAGCTTAGGGAAGGACCCAGGGGGCACAGATACGCAGTATTTT. The V gene is TRBV11-2, the J gene TRBJ2-3, with D maybe TRBD1 (6 bases). CDR1 and CDR2 (germline): SGHAT, FQNNGV. This CDR3 is built from 17 residues. With 1 base removed from V and 1 base from J, the gap between germline ends came to 15 bases.

This chain connects TRBV7-6 to TRBJ2-1; 9 bases align to TRBD2. This CDR3 has 15 residues. Germline V lookup: CDR1 SGHVS, CDR2 FNYEAQ. V lost 1 base to trimming and J lost 5 bases; unmatched junction nucleotides: 3. The CDR3 loop is CASSLGGGENNEQFF. The CDR3 DNA reads TGTGCCAGCAGCTTAGGCGGGGGGGAAAACAATGAGCAGTTCTTC.

The V and J genes are TRBV9 and TRBJ2-1; D is unclear. Per the germline V gene, CDR1 is SGDLS and CDR2 is YYNGEE. The V gene lost 1 base and the J gene lost 3 bases, with 5 bases spanning the gap. This CDR3 has 13 amino acids. DNA for the CDR3: TGTGCCAGCAGCGTATTCAACTACAATGAGCAGTTCTTC. Its translation is CASSVFNYNEQFF. Full variable domain (rest looked up from reference TRBV9 and TRBJ2-1): DSGVTQTPKHLITATGQRVTLRCSPRSGDLSVYWYQQSLDQGLQFLIQYYNGEERAKGNILERFSAQQFPDLHSELNLSSLELGDSALYFCASSVFNYNEQFFGPGTRLTVL.

The V and J genes are TRBV21-1 and TRBJ2-4; the DNA was not compared with TRBD2, the D call given in the table. TRBV21-1 is marked as a pseudogene. This CDR3 region has 16 residues. Written as DNA, the CDR3 is TGTGCCAGCAGCAACGAAGAGCCCCCTGCCAAAAACATTCAGTACTTC. This codes for CASSNEEPPAKNIQYF.

V gene TRBV20-1 combines with J gene TRBJ2-5, with TRBD2 identical over 8 bases. CDR3 length: 16 amino acids. The V and J ends lost 3 bases and 7 bases, in that order; junction bases with no gene match: 16. The germline V gene has CDR1 DFQATT and CDR2 SNEGSKA (reference sequence). CDR3 bases: TGCAGTGCTAGTCATAACCCCCCCGGGGCGGGAGGGACCCAGTACTTC. Translating gives CSASHNPPGAGGTQYF.